A selection of T cell receptor beta chains follows, all from one sample in a study of T cell responses to AZD1222 COVID-19 vaccine. This table comes from immunoSEQ multiplex PCR, and its TCRdb copy is limited to in-frame clones, with some not included. This table holds around 130,000 clones, 88% found once. This material consisted of peripheral blood, taken on day 0 of AZD1222 vaccination. These receptors came from an adult in good health. CDR3s include the opening cysteine and the closing phenylalanine or tryptophan. Each record gives: D gene, V gene, J gene, clone size, CDR3 protein, CDR3 DNA. A D gene is named only where the DNA matches it firmly. Where a row states a size, it is once, few, many or the class of an expanded clone; other rows omit it.

TRBD2,TRBV9,TRBJ2-1,NA,CASSVDPGTSGRGGEQFF,TGTGCCAGCAGCGTAGACCCCGGGACTAGCGGGAGAGGAGGTGAGCAGTTCTTC
NA,TRBV7-2,TRBJ2-3,NA,CASSLGGYDTDTQYF,TGTGCCAGCAGCTTAGGGGGATACGACACAGATACGCAGTATTTT
NA,TRBV5-5,TRBJ1-6,NA,CASSLGVGRRSYNSPLHF,TGTGCCAGCAGCCTTGGCGTCGGCAGGCGCTCCTATAATTCACCCCTCCACTTT
TRBD1,TRBV6-2/TRBV6-3,TRBJ1-5,NA,CASSSGGNQPQHF,TGTGCCAGCAGTTCAGGGGGGAATCAGCCCCAGCATTTT
NA,TRBV5-1,TRBJ2-3,NA,CASSLTAVAEPTDTQYF,TGCGCCAGCAGCCTAACTGCGGTAGCGGAACCCACAGATACGCAGTATTTT
NA,TRBV4-3,TRBJ1-1,NA,CASSREAGPNTEAFF,TGCGCCAGCAGCCGGGAGGCAGGGCCTAACACTGAAGCTTTCTTT
NA,TRBV3-1/TRBV3-2,TRBJ1-4,NA,CASSPAAVEKLFF,TGTGCCAGCAGCCCCGCGGCCGTCGAAAAACTGTTTTTT
NA,TRBV20-1,TRBJ2-2,NA,CSASRAYAGELFF,TGCAGTGCTAGTAGGGCGTACGCCGGGGAGCTGTTTTTT
NA,TRBV19,TRBJ2-7,NA,CASSPYSEGTYEQYF,TGTGCCAGTAGTCCCTATTCCGAGGGCACCTACGAGCAGTACTTC
TRBD1,TRBV6-2/TRBV6-3,TRBJ1-5,NA,CASSWDRGSQPQHF,TGTGCCAGCAGCTGGGACAGGGGTTCTCAGCCCCAGCATTTT
NA,TRBV6-5,TRBJ2-1,NA,CASSYSRIYDRQFF,TGTGCCAGCAGTTACTCGAGGATATATGATCGGCAGTTCTTC
TRBD1,TRBV27,TRBJ1-6,NA,CASSFRGQVNSPLHF,TGTGCCAGCAGTTTCCGGGGACAGGTGAATTCACCCCTCCACTTT
NA,TRBV9,TRBJ2-7,few,CASSVGDKPYEQYF,TGTGCCAGCAGCGTTGGGGACAAACCCTACGAGCAGTACTTC
NA,TRBV4-1,TRBJ1-4,NA,CASSQAGAGDIEKLFF,TGCGCCAGCAGCCAAGCTGGTGCAGGGGATATTGAAAAACTGTTTTTT
TRBD2,TRBV11-2,TRBJ2-3,NA,CASSSFAGVADTQYF,TGTGCCAGCAGCTCTTTCGCGGGGGTCGCAGATACGCAGTATTTT
NA,TRBV19,TRBJ2-3,NA,CASSPDWNTQYF,TGTGCCAGTAGTCCCGACTGGAATACGCAGTATTTT
NA,TRBV30,TRBJ2-7,NA,CAWSTLYEQYF,TGTGCCTGGAGTACTCTATACGAGCAGTACTTC
TRBD1,TRBV19,TRBJ1-1,NA,CASSRTGGQTEAFF,TGTGCCAGTAGTCGGACAGGGGGACAGACTGAAGCTTTCTTT
NA,TRBV18,TRBJ2-7,NA,CASSPPIPYEQYF,TGTGCCAGCTCACCACCGATCCCCTACGAGCAGTACTTC
TRBD1,TRBV10-3,TRBJ2-2,NA,CATLGQGPNTGELFF,TGTGCCACCCTCGGACAGGGACCGAACACCGGGGAGCTGTTTTTT
NA,TRBV14,TRBJ2-1,once,CASSQDGLQGSNLNEQFF,TGTGCCAGCAGCCAAGATGGCCTACAGGGTTCAAATTTGAATGAGCAGTTCTTC
TRBD2,TRBV2,TRBJ2-3,NA,CASLPLGLAGVTQYF,TGTGCCAGCCTCCCACTGGGACTAGCGGGAGTTACACAGTATTTT
TRBD1,TRBV6-5,TRBJ1-2,few,CASRASPGQGSGYTF,TGTGCCAGCAGAGCTAGCCCGGGACAGGGATCTGGCTACACCTTC
NA,TRBV19,TRBJ2-7,NA,CASSHEGFYEQYF,TGTGCCAGTAGCCATGAGGGGTTTTACGAGCAGTACTTC
NA,TRBV28,TRBJ1-6,NA,CASSVPSSYNSPLHF,TGTGCCAGCAGTGTACCCAGCTCCTATAATTCACCCCTCCACTTT
TRBD1,TRBV30,TRBJ1-4,few,CASPTGATNEKLFF,TGTGCCTCTCCGACAGGGGCAACTAATGAAAAACTGTTTTTT
NA,TRBV28,TRBJ1-2,NA,CASSLAGNYGYTF,TGTGCCAGCAGTTTAGCAGGGAACTATGGCTACACCTTC
TRBD1,TRBV18,TRBJ2-4,NA,CASSPPRQGVNIQYF,TGTGCCAGCTCACCACCGCGGCAGGGGGTTAACATTCAGTACTTC
TRBD1,TRBV19,TRBJ1-5,NA,CASSPQGGNQPQHF,TGTGCCAGTAGCCCACAGGGGGGCAATCAGCCCCAGCATTTT
NA,TRBV28,TRBJ1-5,once,CASKSGYTWHF,TGTGCCAGCAAATCAGGGTACACTTGGCATTTT
NA,TRBV7-9,TRBJ2-7,medium-sized,CASSSGSQEQYF,TGTGCCAGCAGCTCGGGGTCGCAAGAGCAGTACTTC
TRBD1,TRBV5-1,TRBJ1-2,NA,CASSLGQGNYGYTF,TGCGCCAGCAGCCTGGGACAGGGGAATTATGGCTACACCTTC
NA,TRBV14,TRBJ1-3,NA,CASSQGGRSSGNTIYF,TGTGCCAGCAGCCAAGGAGGCAGGAGCTCTGGAAACACCATATATTTT
TRBD2,TRBV11-3,TRBJ2-1,NA,CASSGASGTGNEQFF,TGTGCCAGCAGCGGGGCTAGCGGGACGGGCAATGAGCAGTTCTTC
NA,TRBV11-2,TRBJ2-1,NA,CASSLWVGSIDNEQFF,TGTGCCAGCAGCTTATGGGTGGGGTCCATAGACAATGAGCAGTTCTTC
NA,TRBV21-1,TRBJ2-7,NA,CASRDSGEGWNEQYF,TGTGCCAGCAGGGACAGTGGGGAGGGTTGGAACGAGCAGTACTTC
TRBD2,TRBV25-1,TRBJ2-3,NA,CASSESGRETQYF,TGTGCCAGCAGTGAATCGGGGCGGGAGACGCAGTATTTT
TRBD2,TRBV6-5,TRBJ2-3,NA,CASTPSGGSTDTQYF,TGTGCCAGCACCCCTAGCGGGGGCTCCACAGATACGCAGTATTTT